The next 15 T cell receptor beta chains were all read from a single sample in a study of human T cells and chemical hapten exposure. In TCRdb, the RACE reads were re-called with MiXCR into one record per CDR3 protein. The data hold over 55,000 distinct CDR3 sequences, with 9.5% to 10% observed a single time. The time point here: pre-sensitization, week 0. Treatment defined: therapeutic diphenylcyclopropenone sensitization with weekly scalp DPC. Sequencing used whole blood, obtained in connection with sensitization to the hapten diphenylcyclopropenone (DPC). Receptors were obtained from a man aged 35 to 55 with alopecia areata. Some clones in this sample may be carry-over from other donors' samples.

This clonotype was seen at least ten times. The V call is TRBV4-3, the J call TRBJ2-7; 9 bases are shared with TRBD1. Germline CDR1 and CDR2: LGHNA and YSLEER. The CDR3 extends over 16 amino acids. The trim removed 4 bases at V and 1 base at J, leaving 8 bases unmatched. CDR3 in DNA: TGCGCCAGCAGCCCACACTCCGGGACAGGGTCCTACGAGCAGTACTTC. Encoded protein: CASSPHSGTGSYEQYF.

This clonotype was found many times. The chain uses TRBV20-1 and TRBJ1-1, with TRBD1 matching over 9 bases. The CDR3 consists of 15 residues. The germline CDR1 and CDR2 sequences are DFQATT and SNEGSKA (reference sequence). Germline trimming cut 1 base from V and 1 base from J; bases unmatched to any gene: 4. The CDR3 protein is CSARARQGGNTEAFF. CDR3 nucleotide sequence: TGCAGTGCTAGAGCCAGACAGGGGGGGAACACTGAAGCTTTCTTT.

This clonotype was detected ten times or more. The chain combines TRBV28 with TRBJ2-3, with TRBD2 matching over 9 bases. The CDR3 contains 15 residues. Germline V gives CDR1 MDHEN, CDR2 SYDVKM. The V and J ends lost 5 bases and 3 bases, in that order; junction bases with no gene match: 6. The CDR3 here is CASSPGLAGTDTQYF. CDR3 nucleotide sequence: TGTGCCAGCAGTCCGGGACTAGCAGGAACAGATACGCAGTATTTT.

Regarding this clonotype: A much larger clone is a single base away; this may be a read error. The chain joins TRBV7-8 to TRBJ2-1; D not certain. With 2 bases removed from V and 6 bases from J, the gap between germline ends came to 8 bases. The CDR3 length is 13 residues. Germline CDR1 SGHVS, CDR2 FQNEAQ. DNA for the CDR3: TGTGCCAGCAGCTTAATCGGCTGCAATGAGCAGTTCTTC. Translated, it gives CASSLIGCNEQFF.

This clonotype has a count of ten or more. For the CDR3, the DNA is TGTGCCAGCAGCTGGGGTGAAAAACTGTTTTTT. It yields the protein CASSWGEKLFF. The genes are TRBV7-9 and TRBJ1-4; D is ambiguous. The CDR3 has 11 residues. The ends were cut back, 4 bases at V and 7 bases at J, with 4 bases in the middle. Germline values: CDR1 SEHNR, CDR2 FQNEAQ (reference sequence).

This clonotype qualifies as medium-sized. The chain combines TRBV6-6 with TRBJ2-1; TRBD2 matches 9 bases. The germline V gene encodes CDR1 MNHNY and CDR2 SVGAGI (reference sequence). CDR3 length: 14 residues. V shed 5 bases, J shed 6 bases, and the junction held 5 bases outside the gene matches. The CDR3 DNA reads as TGTGCCAGCAGTCTGGGACTAGCACCCAATGAGCAGTTCTTC. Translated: CASSLGLAPNEQFF.

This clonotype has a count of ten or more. The CDR3 sequence: CSARGGLAGGYEQYF. For the CDR3, the DNA is TGCAGTGCTAGAGGTGGACTAGCGGGAGGTTACGAGCAGTACTTC. The chain has TRBV20-1 and TRBJ2-7; 14 bases align to TRBD2. Germline loops: CDR1 DFQATT, CDR2 SNEGSKA (reference sequence). The CDR3 loop spans 15 amino acids. Unmatched junction bases numbered 3, after V lost 1 base and J lost 4 bases.

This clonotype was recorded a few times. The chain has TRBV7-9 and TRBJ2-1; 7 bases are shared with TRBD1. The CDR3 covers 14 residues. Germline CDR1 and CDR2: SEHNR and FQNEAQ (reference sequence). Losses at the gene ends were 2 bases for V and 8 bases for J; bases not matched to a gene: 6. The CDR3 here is CASSLSGQYDEQFF. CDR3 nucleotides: TGTGCCAGCAGCTTATCGGGACAGTACGATGAGCAGTTCTTC.

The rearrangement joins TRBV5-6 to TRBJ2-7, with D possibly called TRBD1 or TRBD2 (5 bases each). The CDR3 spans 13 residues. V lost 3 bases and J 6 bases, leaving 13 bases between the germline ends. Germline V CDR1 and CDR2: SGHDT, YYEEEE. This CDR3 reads CASSSGHGGEQYF. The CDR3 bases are TGTGCCAGCAGCTCAGGACACGGAGGCGAGCAGTACTTC.

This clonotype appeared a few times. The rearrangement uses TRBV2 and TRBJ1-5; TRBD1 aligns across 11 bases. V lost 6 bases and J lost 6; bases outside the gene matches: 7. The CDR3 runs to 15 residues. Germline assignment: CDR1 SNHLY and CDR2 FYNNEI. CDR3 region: CASSADRGQGQPQHF. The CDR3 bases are TGTGCCAGCAGCGCGGACAGGGGGCAGGGTCAGCCCCAGCATTTT.

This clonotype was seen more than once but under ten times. CDR3 in DNA: TGTGCCAGCAGCTTAGGGGGGAACATCCAAGAGACCCAGTACTTC. It codes for CASSLGGNIQETQYF. The V gene is TRBV11-2, the J gene TRBJ2-5; tentatively, D is TRBD1 or TRBD2 (5 bases each). Trimming shortened V by 1 base and J by 1 base, and 10 bases separated the two germline ends. CDR3 length: 15 residues. CDR1 and CDR2 (germline): SGHAT, FQNNGV.

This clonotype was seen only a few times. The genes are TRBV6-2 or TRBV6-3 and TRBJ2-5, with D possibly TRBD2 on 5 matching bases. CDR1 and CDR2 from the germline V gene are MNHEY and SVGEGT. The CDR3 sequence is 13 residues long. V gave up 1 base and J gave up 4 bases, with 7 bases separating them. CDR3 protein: CASSYLGRETQYF. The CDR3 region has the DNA TGTGCCAGCAGTTACTTGGGGAGAGAGACCCAGTACTTC.

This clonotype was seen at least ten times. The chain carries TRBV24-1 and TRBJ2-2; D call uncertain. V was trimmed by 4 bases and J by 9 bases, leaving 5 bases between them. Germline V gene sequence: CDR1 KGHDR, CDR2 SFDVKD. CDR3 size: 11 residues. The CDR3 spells CATSEERELFF. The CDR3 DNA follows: TGTGCCACCAGTGAAGAAAGGGAGCTGTTTTTT.

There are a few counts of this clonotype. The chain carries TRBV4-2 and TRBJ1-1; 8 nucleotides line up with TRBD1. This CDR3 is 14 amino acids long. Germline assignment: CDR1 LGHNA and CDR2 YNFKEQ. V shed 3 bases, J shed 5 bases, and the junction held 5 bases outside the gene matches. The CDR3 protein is CASSQDTGGTEAFF. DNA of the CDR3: TGTGCCAGCAGCCAGGATACAGGGGGTACTGAAGCTTTCTTT.

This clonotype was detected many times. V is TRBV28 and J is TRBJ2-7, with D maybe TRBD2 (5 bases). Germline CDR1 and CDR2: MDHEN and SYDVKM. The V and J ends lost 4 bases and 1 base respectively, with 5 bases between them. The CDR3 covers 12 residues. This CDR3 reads CASSSGSYEQYF. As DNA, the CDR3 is TGTGCCAGCAGTTCGGGGTCCTACGAGCAGTACTTC.